This T cell receptor (beta chain) was profiled in a study of blood T cell repertoires in COVID-19. In the study overall: The United States, Italy and Spain provided the acute and convalescent COVID-19 samples.

V dropped 7 bases and J dropped 1; count of bases not matched to a gene: 6. Germline V gene sequence: CDR1 ENHRY, CDR2 SYGVKD. The CDR3 spans 14 residues. Categorization into cohorts depended on clinical history that participants reported. Before being deemed recovered, Cohort 3 donors had two negative PCRs, clearance, or symptom resolution. In the authors' workflow: Reference gene primer amplification gave estimated nucleated cell counts. This table comes from immunoSEQ multiplex PCR, and its TCRdb copy is limited to in-frame clones, with some not included. Clonal size and the V and J genes are those of that table, whereas D and trimming came from the DNA. The profile shows fewer than 200,000 clones, more than 80% of them singletons.

This TCR came from a middle-aged man who had recovered from COVID-19. J is TRBJ1-1 and V is TRBV10-3; 7 bases agree with TRBD1. The sequenced sample consisted of PBMCs or T cells enriched from blood (not recorded which). CDR3 DNA: TGTGCCATCATGACGGGACAGAAGAACACTGAAGCTTTCTTT. Its protein product is CAIMTGQKNTEAFF.